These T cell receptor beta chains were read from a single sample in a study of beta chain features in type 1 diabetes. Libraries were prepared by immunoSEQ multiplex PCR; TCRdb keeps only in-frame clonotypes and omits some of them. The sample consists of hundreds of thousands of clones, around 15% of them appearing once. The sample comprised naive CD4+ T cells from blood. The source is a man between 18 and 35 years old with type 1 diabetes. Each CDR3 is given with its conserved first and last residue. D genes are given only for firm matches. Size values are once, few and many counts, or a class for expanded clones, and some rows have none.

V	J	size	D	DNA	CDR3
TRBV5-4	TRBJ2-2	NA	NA	TGTGCCAGCAGCCCGCAGAACGTTTGGGGATCGAACACCGGGGAGCTGTTTTTT	CASSPQNVWGSNTGELFF
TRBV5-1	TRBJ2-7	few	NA	TGCGCCAGCAGCTTGCCCAGCTCCTACGAGCAGTACTTC	CASSLPSSYEQYF
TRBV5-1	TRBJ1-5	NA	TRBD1	TGCGCCAGCAGCTCGACCCAGGGGGTCGATCAGCCCCAGCATTTT	CASSSTQGVDQPQHF
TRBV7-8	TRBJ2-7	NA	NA	TGTGCCAGCAGCTTAGCGTGGGGCGTAGCCTACGAGCAGTACTTC	CASSLAWGVAYEQYF
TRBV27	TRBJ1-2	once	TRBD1	TGTGCCAGCAGTTTAGCGACAGGGAACTATGGCTACACCTTC	CASSLATGNYGYTF
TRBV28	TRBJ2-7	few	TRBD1	TGTGCCAGCAGGGGACAGGTAAACTACGAGCAGTACTTC	CASRGQVNYEQYF
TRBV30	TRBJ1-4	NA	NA	TGTGCCTGGAGTAAAGATCTCGGGGGAGAAAAACTGTTTTTT	CAWSKDLGGEKLFF
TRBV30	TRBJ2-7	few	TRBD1	TGTGCCTGGAGTCGCCCGGGACAGTACCTCTACGAGCAGTACTTC	CAWSRPGQYLYEQYF
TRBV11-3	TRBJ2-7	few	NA	TGTGCCAGCAGCTTAACAGGGAGAGACGAGCAGTACTTC	CASSLTGRDEQYF
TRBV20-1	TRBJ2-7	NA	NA	TGCAGTGCTAGAGCGACTCGTGAGCAGTACTTC	CSARATREQYF
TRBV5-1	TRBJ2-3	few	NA	TGCGCCAGCAGCTCGGCACAAGGCACAGATACGCAGTATTTT	CASSSAQGTDTQYF
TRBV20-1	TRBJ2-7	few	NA	TGCAGTGCTAGAGATCGGGGCTTC	CSARDRGF
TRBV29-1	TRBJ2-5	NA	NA	TGCAGCCCATTTGGGGTAGGCGAGACCCAGTACTTC	CSPFGVGETQYF
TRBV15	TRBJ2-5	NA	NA	TGTGCCACCAGCCCATTACACCAGAGTTACCAAGAGACCCAGTACTTC	CATSPLHQSYQETQYF
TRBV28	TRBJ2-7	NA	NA	TGTGCCAGCACCGGCTCTGGCTACGAGCAGTACTTC	CASTGSGYEQYF
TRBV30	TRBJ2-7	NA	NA	TGTGCCTACCAATCAAACGAGCAGTACTTC	CAYQSNEQYF
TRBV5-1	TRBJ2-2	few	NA	TGCGCCAGCAGCTTGGCCTTGTTGAACGGGGAGCTGTTTTTT	CASSLALLNGELFF
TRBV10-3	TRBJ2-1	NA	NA	TGTGCCATCAGTGAGTCGCTGACAGGCATCGATGAGCAGTTCTTC	CAISESLTGIDEQFF
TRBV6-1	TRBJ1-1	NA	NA	TGTGCCAGCAGTGAATCGTACAGGAACACTGAAGCTTTCTTT	CASSESYRNTEAFF
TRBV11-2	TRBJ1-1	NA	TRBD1	TGTGCCAGCAGCTCAAGACAGGGGCCTGGCACTGAAGCTTTCTTT	CASSSRQGPGTEAFF
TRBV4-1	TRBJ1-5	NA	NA	TGCGCCAGCAGCCAAGGGTGGCAGCCGGGCAGCGGTCAGCCCCAGCATTTT	CASSQGWQPGSGQPQHF
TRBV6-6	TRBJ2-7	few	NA	TGTGCCAGCTTCGGCCAGCGCGGGCAGTACTTC	CASFGQRGQYF
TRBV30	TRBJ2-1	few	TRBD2	TGTGCCTTTACTAGCGGGGTCTACAATGAGCAGTTCTTC	CAFTSGVYNEQFF
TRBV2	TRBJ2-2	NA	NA	TGTGCCAGCAGTGAACAGGGGACGAACACCGGGGAGCTGTTTTTT	CASSEQGTNTGELFF
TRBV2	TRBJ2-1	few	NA	TGTGCCAGAAGTCCGGGTTACAATGAGCAGTTCTTC	CARSPGYNEQFF
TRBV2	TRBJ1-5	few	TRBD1	TGTGCCAGCAGTGGCGGACAGGGACGAATGCTCAATCAGCCCCAGCATTTT	CASSGGQGRMLNQPQHF